Presented here are 25 T cell receptor beta chains from one specimen sequenced in a study of T-cell reconstitution after alpha-beta-depleted transplantation in children. Unique molecular identifiers were built into the TCRbeta library. TCRdb called the PCR reads again in MiXCR, with one record for every CDR3 protein. The sample has fewer than 1 million distinct CDR3 sequences; around 17% are singletons. The sample in question was PBMCs, mostly from graft donor cells, obtained 360 days after TCRalphabeta/CD19-depleted stem cell transplant. Source of these receptors: a male patient aged 10 to 17 who had a stem cell transplant for acute lymphoblastic leukemia, so the T cells may come from the graft donor.

The J gene is TRBJ2-1, the V gene TRBV20-1; 10 bases agree with TRBD2. This CDR3 contains 15 residues. Trimming at V came to 2 bases and at J to 8 bases, leaving 9 bases not matched to a gene. Germline CDR1 reads DFQATT; CDR2 reads SNEGSKA (reference sequence). The CDR3 here is CSARKPGLASDEQFF. DNA for the CDR3: TGCAGTGCTAGAAAGCCGGGACTAGCGTCCGATGAGCAGTTCTTC.

This rearrangement joins TRBV29-1 to TRBJ2-3; 9 nucleotides line up with TRBD2. The germline V gene encodes CDR1 SQVTM and CDR2 ANQGSEA. This CDR3 has 15 residues. V was clipped by 1 base and J by 4 bases; unmatched bases: 6. The CDR3 reads CSVEALAGIPDTQYF. The CDR3 region has the DNA TGCAGCGTTGAAGCACTAGCGGGTATCCCAGATACGCAGTATTTT.

The rearrangement uses TRBV2 and TRBJ1-5; tentatively, D is TRBD1 (5 bases). Germline V gene lookup returns CDR1 SNHLY and CDR2 FYNNEI. The CDR3 runs to 15 residues. V shed 9 bases and J shed 4 bases, with 19 bases lying between them. The chain's CDR3 is CASHAVSGKNQPQHF. The CDR3 DNA reads TGTGCCAGTCACGCTGTCTCAGGGAAGAATCAGCCCCAGCATTTT. The complete variable domain, with remaining parts taken from reference TRBV2 and TRBJ1-5, reads EPEVTQTPSHQVTQMGQEVILRCVPISNHLYFYWYRQILGQKVEFLVSFYNNEISEKSEIFDDQFSVERPDGSNFTLKIRSTKLEDSAMYFCASHAVSGKNQPQHFGDGTRLSIL.

This clonotype showed up just a few times. The chain joins TRBV7-9 to TRBJ1-1, with 8 bases matching TRBD1. With V trimmed by 6 bases and J by 6 bases, 9 bases remained unmatched. Germline CDR1 and CDR2: SEHNR and FQNEAQ (reference sequence). The CDR3 is 14 amino acids. The CDR3 region has the DNA TGTGCCAGCAGGACAGGGGAGCGGCTCTCTGAAGCTTTCTTT. Its protein product is CASRTGERLSEAFF. The full variable domain, in which reference TRBV7-9 and TRBJ1-1 provide the parts outside the CDR3, is DTGVSQNPRHKITKRGQNVTFRCDPISEHNRLYWYRQTLGQGPEFLTYFQNEAQLEKSRLLSDRFSAERPKGSFSTLEIQRTEQGDSAMYLCASRTGERLSEAFFGQGTRLTVV.

CDR3 bases: TGTGCCAGCAGTTTGGACAGGGTAAGGAATCAGCCCCAGCATTTT. Residues: CASSLDRVRNQPQHF. The rearrangement links TRBV12-3 or TRBV12-4 to TRBJ1-5; 8 bases match TRBD1. This CDR3 contains 15 residues. Trimming took 3 bases from V and 4 from J; bases not matched to a gene: 5.

The V and J genes are TRBV5-2 and TRBJ1-3; no DNA check was done on the table's D call, TRBD1. TRBV5-2 is flagged as a pseudogene. CDR3 length equals 22 residues. CDR3 in DNA: TGTGCCAGCAAGGATCCGGGGATCCTATGGAGCGGAGCCCCCAGCTCTGGAAACACCATATATTTT. It encodes CASKDPGILWSGAPSSGNTIYF.

About this clonotype: Since a much larger clone is just one base distant, this may be a read error. The chain recombines TRBV20-1 with TRBJ1-5, with D possibly TRBD1 on 6 matching bases. CDR1 DFQATT and CDR2 SNEGSKA come from the germline V gene (reference sequence). The CDR3 is 12 amino acids. In DNA, the CDR3 is TGCAGTGTACAGGGTGGGAATCAGCCCCAGCGTTTT. It yields the protein CSVQGGNQPQRF.

The genes are TRBV5-1 and TRBJ1-1, with unresolved D. Trimming removed 0 bases from V and 1 base from J, with 16 bases in between. The CDR3 extends over 17 amino acids. Per the germline V gene, CDR1 is SGHRS and CDR2 is YFSETQ. The CDR3 spells CASSLESALLPNTEAFF. In DNA form, the CDR3 reads TGCGCCAGCAGCTTGGAGTCGGCGCTGCTCCCGAACACTGAAGCTTTCTTT.

This clonotype has more than one count but fewer than ten. The CDR3 DNA reads TGTGCTAGTGGACAAACCGGGACTAGTGCCCAAGAGACCCAGTACTTC. This gives the protein CASGQTGTSAQETQYF. The chain couples TRBV12-5 to TRBJ2-5, with 8 bases matching TRBD2. V lost 6 bases and J lost 1; bases outside the gene matches: 10. Germline values: CDR1 LGHNT, CDR2 FRNRAP. There are 16 residues in the CDR3. Using reference TRBV12-5 and TRBJ2-5 for the parts outside the CDR3, the full variable domain is DARVTQTPRHKVTEMGQEVTMRCQPILGHNTVFWYRQTMMQGLELLAYFRNRAPLDDSGMPKDRFSAEMPDATLATLKIQPSEPRDSAVYFCASGQTGTSAQETQYFGPGTRLLVL.

This clonotype was counted a few times. The V and J genes are TRBV29-1 and TRBJ2-7, with TRBD2 identical over 11 bases. V lost 1 base to trimming and J lost 4 bases; unmatched junction nucleotides: 30. Germline loops: CDR1 SQVTM, CDR2 ANQGSEA. This CDR3 spans 23 amino acids. The CDR3 sequence: CSVEGGPGQGSKVNSGRAYEQYF. DNA for the CDR3: TGCAGCGTTGAAGGGGGACCGGGACAGGGATCAAAAGTGAATAGCGGGAGGGCTTACGAGCAGTACTTC.

This clonotype has a handful of counts. The rearrangement joins TRBV25-1 to TRBJ1-1, with TRBD1 matching over 7 bases. CDR3 length equals 14 residues. Germline loops: CDR1 MGHDK, CDR2 SYGVNS. After removal of 6 bases from V and 1 base from J, the junction contained 5 bases not matched to a gene. The CDR3 here is CASRGDRTNTEAFF. In DNA form, the CDR3 reads TGTGCCAGCAGGGGGGACAGAACGAACACTGAAGCTTTCTTT.

The chain is built from TRBV5-1 and TRBJ2-7, with D unresolved. In germline, CDR1 is SGHRS, CDR2 YFSETQ. Trimming cost V 5 bases and J 6 bases, with 12 bases left between them. The CDR3 contains 12 residues. CDR3 residues: CASRTSTSEQYF. The CDR3 DNA sequence: TGCGCCAGCAGAACCAGTACAAGCGAGCAGTACTTC.

This sequence joins TRBV11-2 and TRBJ1-1; 7 bases line up with TRBD1. Losses at the gene ends were 5 bases for V and 6 bases for J; bases not matched to a gene: 6. Germline V gene lookup returns CDR1 SGHAT and CDR2 FQNNGV. CDR3 length: 13 residues. The CDR3 sequence is CASSPGGSPEAFF. Written as DNA, the CDR3 is TGTGCCAGCAGCCCAGGGGGGAGCCCTGAAGCTTTCTTT.

The chain is built from TRBV12-3 or TRBV12-4 and TRBJ2-3; TRBD2 might be the D (5 bases). The CDR3 is 11 residues long. With 3 bases removed from V and 10 bases from J, the gap between germline ends came to 8 bases. CDR3 protein: CASSLGEAQYF. The DNA of the CDR3 is TGTGCCAGCAGTTTGGGAGAGGCGCAGTATTTT.

The rearrangement joins TRBV11-2 to TRBJ2-2; unclear D gene. This CDR3 comprises 13 residues. From germline, CDR1 is SGHAT and CDR2 FQNNGV. V lost 0 bases, J lost 7 bases, and 6 bases lay in between. The CDR3 nucleotides are TGTGCCAGCAGCTTAGAAGGAATCGGGGAGCTGTTTTTT. Protein: CASSLEGIGELFF.

This clonotype was recorded many times. V is TRBV11-1 and J is TRBJ2-1; possibly TRBD2 for D (5 bases). CDR1 SGHAT and CDR2 FQDESV come from the germline V gene (reference sequence). The CDR3 spans 18 residues. Trimming removed 5 bases from V and 0 bases from J, with 20 bases in between. The CDR3 sequence is CASSSLSEASNSYNEQFF. CDR3 sequence (DNA): TGTGCCAGCAGCAGCTTATCGGAGGCCTCTAACTCCTACAATGAGCAGTTCTTC.

The rearrangement links TRBV7-9 to TRBJ2-7; weak D call: TRBD2 (5 bases). Germline V gene data show CDR1 as SEHNR and CDR2 as FQNEAQ (reference sequence). This CDR3 is built from 12 residues. V lost 8 bases and J lost 5, with 13 bases in between. CDR3 DNA: TGTGCCAGCCAGAGGGCCCCTCACGAGCAGTACTTC. This gives the protein CASQRAPHEQYF. Full variable domain (missing parts from reference TRBV7-9 and TRBJ2-7): DTGVSQNPRHKITKRGQNVTFRCDPISEHNRLYWYRQTLGQGPEFLTYFQNEAQLEKSRLLSDRFSAERPKGSFSTLEIQRTEQGDSAMYLCASQRAPHEQYFGPGTRLTVT.

This clonotype was seen a handful of times. The rearrangement links TRBV5-1 to TRBJ1-1; D uncertain. V was shortened by 5 bases and J by 3 bases, with 14 bases between the two germline ends. The CDR3 runs 14 residues. Germline V gene data show CDR1 as SGHRS and CDR2 as YFSETQ. CDR3 residues: CASRVFWGDTEAFF. CDR3 nucleotides: TGCGCCAGCAGAGTCTTCTGGGGAGACACTGAAGCTTTCTTT.

This clonotype has more than one count but fewer than ten. The chain is built from TRBV15 and TRBJ2-2; 8 bases line up with TRBD1. There are 21 residues in the CDR3. Germline loops: CDR1 LNHNV, CDR2 YYDKDF (reference sequence). V shed 2 bases, J shed 5 bases, and the junction held 22 bases outside the gene matches. This CDR3 reads CATSRLLGTVFRGRGTGELFF. The CDR3 DNA reads as TGTGCCACCAGCAGACTTCTGGGGACCGTATTCAGGGGGCGCGGTACCGGGGAGCTGTTTTTT.

The chain recombines TRBV5-1 with TRBJ1-3, with 7 bases fitting TRBD1. With V trimmed by 7 bases and J by 4 bases, 14 bases remained unmatched. Germline V gene lookup returns CDR1 SGHRS and CDR2 YFSETQ. This CDR3 spans 16 amino acids. The CDR3 DNA reads TGCGCCAGCCTCGGACAGGCCCAGTTTTCCGGAAACACCATATATTTT. This gives the protein CASLGQAQFSGNTIYF.

The chain has TRBV10-3 and TRBJ2-5, with D possibly being TRBD2 (5 bases). V was shortened by 1 base and J by 1 base, with 10 bases between the two germline ends. The V gene's germline CDR1 is ENHRY and CDR2 SYGVKD. This CDR3 is 15 amino acids long. The CDR3 sequence: CAISELGAVQETQYF. The CDR3 DNA reads TGTGCCATCAGTGAGTTGGGAGCGGTCCAAGAGACCCAGTACTTC.

This clonotype was seen ten or more times. The V call is TRBV14, the J call TRBJ1-1, with D unclear. Germline V gene data show CDR1 as SGHDN and CDR2 as FVKESK. This CDR3 is 14 amino acids long. V gave up 4 bases and J gave up 0 bases, with 9 bases separating them. CDR3 bases: TGTGCCAGCAGCCCCGAGACGGTGAACACTGAAGCTTTCTTT. Its protein is CASSPETVNTEAFF.

The chain has TRBV18 and TRBJ2-7, with a tentative D call TRBD1 (6 bases). The CDR3 spans 18 residues. V was cut by 3 bases and J by 4 bases, with 25 bases left in between. The germline CDR1 and CDR2 sequences are KGHSH and LQKENI. In DNA, the CDR3 is TGTGCCAGCTCACCTCCCGCTGGACAGACATTCTCCCCTTACGAGCAGTACTTC. The encoded protein is CASSPPAGQTFSPYEQYF. Based on the CDR3 plus reference TRBV18 and TRBJ2-7, the full variable domain is NAGVMQNPRHLVRRRGQEARLRCSPMKGHSHVYWYRQLPEEGLKFMVYLQKENIIDESGMPKERFSAEFPKEGPSILRIQQVVRGDSAAYFCASSPPAGQTFSPYEQYFGPGTRLTVT.

In nucleotides, the CDR3 is TGCGCCAGCAGCTTGGCCCCGACTAGCCAGAACACCGGGGAGCTGTTTTTT. Translated, it gives CASSLAPTSQNTGELFF. V gene TRBV5-1 combines with J gene TRBJ2-2, with TRBD2 identical over 7 bases. V lost 0 bases to trimming and J lost 1 base; unmatched junction nucleotides: 6. The CDR3 sequence is 17 residues long. The germline V gene encodes CDR1 SGHRS and CDR2 YFSETQ. The whole variable domain, remainder taken from reference TRBV5-1 and TRBJ2-2, is KAGVTQTPRYLIKTRGQQVTLSCSPISGHRSVSWYQQTPGQGLQFLFEYFSETQRNKGNFPGRFSGRQFSNSRSEMNVSTLELGDSALYLCASSLAPTSQNTGELFFGEGSRLTVL.

This clonotype was seen a handful of times. The chain recombines TRBV11-2 with TRBJ2-3, with D perhaps being TRBD1 or TRBD2 (5 bases each). V was pared by 4 bases and J by 4 bases, with 15 bases between. The CDR3 sequence is 15 residues long. CDR1 is SGHAT, CDR2 FQNNGV, per germline. CDR3 region: CASSWDRRLSDTQYF. DNA for the CDR3: TGTGCCAGCAGCTGGGACCGGAGGTTGTCAGATACGCAGTATTTT.